This T cell receptor (beta chain) was sequenced for a study of Graves' ophthalmopathy and Graves' hyperthyroidism. The germline CDR1 and CDR2 sequences are SGHAT and FQNNGV. Trimming left V 2 bases short and J 2 bases short, with 13 bases between. There are 15 residues in the CDR3. The study amplified TCR beta CDR3 regions using RNA transcripts. First-round RT-PCR used HTBI primers; second-round multiplex PCR followed. TCRdb ran MiXCR on the multiplex PCR reads and lists one entry per CDR3 protein. The table has about 370,000 distinct CDR3 sequences, around 20% seen once. This clonotype was detected a few times.

The TCR comes from a young woman with Graves' ophthalmopathy. The sample consisted of peripheral blood. The chain uses TRBV11-2 and TRBJ2-7, with D perhaps being TRBD1 or TRBD2 (5 bases each). CDR3 nucleotides: TGTGCCAGCAGCTTAAACGGGGCCCCTACCTACGAGCAGTACTTC. Its translation is CASSLNGAPTYEQYF.